The entry below describes one TCR beta chain. V was cut by 6 bases and J by 10 bases, with 15 bases left in between. CDR3 length: 13 residues. Germline V CDR1 and CDR2: MDHEN, SYDVKM. Graves' hyperthyroidism showing no ophthalmopathy progression within 18 months was considered stable. Lactation, pregnancy, other autoimmune disease or uncontrolled infection led to exclusion of patients. Isolation of PBMCs was performed on about 9.9 ml fresh peripheral blood. This sample is drawn from a study of T cells in Graves' hyperthyroidism and ophthalmopathy. The investigators amplified TCR beta CDR3 regions from RNA transcripts. Initially, a first-round RT-PCR of the TCR CDR3 employed the HTBI primer set. One entry per CDR3 protein results from TCRdb running MiXCR on the multiplex PCR reads. This sample yields 550,000 to 800,000 distinct CDR3 sequences, of which 15% to 20% are seen a single time; about 14% belongs to the top ten.

Input material: blood. This TCR was recovered from a man aged 50 to 59 with Graves' hyperthyroidism. The chain has TRBV28 and TRBJ2-2; D not resolved. The CDR3 protein is CASRPPPRVELFF. The CDR3 nucleotides are TGTGCCAGCAGGCCTCCGCCCCGCGTGGAGCTGTTTTTT.